The T cell receptor beta chain under discussion was sequenced for a study of blood T cells in healthy people across ages. Of note for this clonotype: Antigen specificity is unknown.

Findings and caveats of the study: Long-lived donors carried more naive CD4+ cells and greater diversity than aged donors. Researchers report that TCR beta diversity correlated strongly with naive T cell percentage.

Combining a sample-barcoded 5' primer with a J-beta primer mix, a second PCR ran for roughly 7 to 12 cycles. Each CDR3 protein is one row after TCRdb ran MiXCR on the 5' RACE reads. This sample has about 630,000 distinct CDR3 sequences, with roughly 20% found just once. Sequenced: blood. This TCR came from a man in his sixties or seventies in good health.

CDR3 residues: CSARSGDQPQHF. In nucleotides, the CDR3 is TGCAGTGCTAGGTCGGGGGATCAGCCCCAGCATTTT. The chain carries TRBV20-1 and TRBJ1-5; D possibly corresponds to TRBD1 (5 bases). CDR3 size: 12 residues. Trimming removed 3 bases from V and 5 bases from J, with 8 bases in between. CDR1 DFQATT and CDR2 SNEGSKA come from the germline V gene (reference sequence).